This T cell receptor (beta chain) was found in a study of response to subunit inactivated influenza vaccine. Study-level points and caveats: Only a handful of new T cells, the authors suggested, are recruited with each seasonal influenza vaccination.

Trimming pared 6 bases from V and 1 base from J, leaving 13 bases between. Germline lookup yields CDR1 SGHTA and CDR2 FQGNSA. The CDR3 extends over 15 amino acids. One entry per CDR3 protein results from TCRdb running MiXCR on the RT-PCR reads. Here the sample spans about 530,000 distinct CDR3 sequences, 10% to 15% being singletons. Concerning this clonotype: Its cognate antigen is unknown.

The specimen comprised PBMCs from blood, sampled roughly 46 days after vaccination. The rearrangement links TRBV7-2 to TRBJ2-1; D tentatively fits TRBD1 or TRBD2 (6 bases each). The sequence derives from a man aged 45-60 years who received an inactivated influenza vaccine. CDR3 DNA: TGTGCCAGCAGGGGGGGCCCCTGGTCCTACAATGAGCAGTTCTTC. It encodes CASRGGPWSYNEQFF. Filled out from reference TRBV7-2 and TRBJ2-1, the complete variable domain reads GAGVSQSPSNKVTEKGKDVELRCDPISGHTALYWYRQSLGQGLEFLIYFQGNSAPDKSGLPSDRFSAERTGGSVSTLTIQRTQQEDSAVYLCASRGGPWSYNEQFFGPGTRLTVL.